Following are 17 T cell receptor beta chains from one sample sequenced in a study of blood T cells in healthy people across ages. Together with a sample-barcoded 5' primer, a J-beta primer mix was included in a second PCR lasting about 7 to 11 cycles. TCRdb re-called the 5' RACE reads with MiXCR, one entry per CDR3 protein. Among about 730,000 distinct CDR3 sequences, more than 40% were seen once, and the ten largest hold 20% to 25%. Sequencing was carried out using blood. Receptors originate from a woman in her sixties or seventies in good health.

Ten or more counts support this clonotype. The V call is TRBV4-1, the J call TRBJ2-7; D is unclear. Trimming took 3 bases from V and 5 from J, leaving 14 bases between them. CDR1 and CDR2 (germline): MGHRA, YSYEKL. CDR3 length equals 14 residues. CDR3 loop: CASSHGPYLDEQYF. The CDR3 nucleotides are TGCGCCAGCAGCCACGGGCCCTATCTCGACGAGCAGTACTTC.

This clonotype showed up just a few times. The rearrangement joins TRBV6-6 to TRBJ2-3; TRBD2 matches at 11 bases. V lost 5 bases and J lost 0; bases outside the gene matches: 7. Germline CDR1 is MNHNY and CDR2 is SVGAGI (reference sequence). The CDR3 consists of 17 residues. CDR3 in DNA: TGTGCCAGCAGTCTTCCGGGACTAGCGGATAGCACAGATACGCAGTATTTT. Its protein is CASSLPGLADSTDTQYF.

This clonotype was seen at least ten times. The chain joins TRBV12-3 or TRBV12-4 to TRBJ2-3, with D possibly matching TRBD2 (6 bases). This CDR3 comprises 14 residues. Trimming stripped 1 base from V and 3 bases from J, with 8 bases between. Here the CDR3 DNA reads TGTGCCAGCAGTTTAGGGGGGACTACAGATACGCAGTATTTT. Amino acids: CASSLGGTTDTQYF.

This clonotype was counted between two and nine times. This chain uses TRBV3-1 with TRBJ1-1; D is perhaps TRBD1 (5 bases). The CDR3 spans 15 residues. Trimming left V 5 bases short and J 1 base short, with 14 bases between. Germline V gene sequence: CDR1 LGHDT, CDR2 YNNKEL (reference sequence). The CDR3 DNA reads TGTGCCAGCAGCATGGGGGGAGCCAGGAACACTGAAGCTTTCTTT. Its protein product is CASSMGGARNTEAFF.

As regards this clonotype: Being one base from a much bigger clone, this may be a read error. The rearrangement links TRBV29-1 to TRBJ2-3; TRBD1 agrees at 7 bases. CDR1 and CDR2 from the germline V gene are SQVTM and ANQGSEA. The CDR3 totals 14 residues. After removal of 7 bases from V and 4 bases from J, the junction contained 11 bases not matched to a gene. The CDR3: CSALGQRRSDTQYF. CDR3 bases: TGCAGCGCCCTGGGACAGAGGAGGTCAGATACGCAGTATTTT.

V is TRBV6-5 and J is TRBJ1-5; D unresolved. CDR1 and CDR2 from the germline V gene are MNHEY and SVGAGI. The CDR3 spans 13 residues. The ends were cut back, 2 bases at V and 2 bases at J, with 4 bases in the middle. The CDR3 nucleotides are TGTGCCAGCAGTTACAATGGCAATCAGCCCCAGCATTTT. Its translation: CASSYNGNQPQHF.

This rearrangement joins TRBV20-1 to TRBJ1-6; D not certain. Trimming left V 5 bases short and J 1 base short, with 9 bases between. This CDR3 is built from 14 residues. Germline CDR1 DFQATT, CDR2 SNEGSKA (reference sequence). The CDR3: CSAGRVSYNSPLHF. The CDR3 nucleotides read TGCAGTGCTGGGAGGGTATCCTATAATTCACCCCTCCACTTT.

The J gene is TRBJ2-1, the V gene TRBV6-6; 7 nucleotides agree with TRBD2. Germline loops: CDR1 MNHNY, CDR2 SVGAGI (reference sequence). This CDR3 is 14 amino acids long. V gave up 2 bases and J gave up 9 bases; unmatched junction bases: 7. The CDR3 bases are TGTGCCAGCAGTTACGGCGCGGGGGAATCTGAGCAGTTCTTC. Its translation: CASSYGAGESEQFF.

This clonotype was seen a handful of times. The chain couples TRBV7-2 to TRBJ2-3, with D perhaps matching TRBD1 (6 bases). The CDR3 has 16 residues. Germline V gives CDR1 SGHTA, CDR2 FQGNSA. Deletions cut 6 bases from V and 0 bases from J, with 16 bases between. Here the CDR3 DNA reads TGTGCCAGCAGACCGCGAGGGGGTTCTAGCACAGATACGCAGTATTTT. Encoded protein: CASRPRGGSSTDTQYF.

This clonotype was picked up one time. The junction does not match germline at one end; this may be a read error. The chain links TRBV5-1 to TRBJ1-4, with 8 bases fitting TRBD1. The CDR3 runs to 15 residues. Germline CDR1 SGHRS, CDR2 YFSETQ. The CDR3 reads CAGSIRTGIGEKLFF. CDR3 DNA: TGCGCCGGCAGCATCAGGACAGGGATCGGCGAAAAACTGTTTTTT.

The V gene is TRBV5-1, the J gene TRBJ2-3; TRBD2 aligns across 10 bases. The germline V gene encodes CDR1 SGHRS and CDR2 YFSETQ. The CDR3 totals 17 residues. Trimming at V came to 0 bases and at J to 1 base, leaving 5 bases not matched to a gene. The CDR3, as DNA: TGCGCCAGCAGCTTGGCTAGCGGGGGTAAGCGCACAGATACGCAGTATTTT. As protein: CASSLASGGKRTDTQYF.

The V gene is TRBV18, the J gene TRBJ2-3; tentative D call: TRBD2 (5 bases). V lost 2 bases and J 0 bases, leaving 9 bases between the germline ends. The CDR3 loop spans 15 amino acids. Per the germline V gene, CDR1 is KGHSH and CDR2 is LQKENI. The CDR3 bases are TGTGCCAGCTCACCATTTGGGGAGAGCACAGATACGCAGTATTTT. Protein sequence: CASSPFGESTDTQYF.

The J gene is TRBJ2-1, the V gene TRBV7-9, with D unresolved. The germline V gene has CDR1 SEHNR and CDR2 FQNEAQ (reference sequence). This CDR3 has 12 residues. The ends were cut back, 4 bases at V and 5 bases at J, with 6 bases in the middle. This chain's CDR3 is CASSSINNEQFF. CDR3 in DNA: TGTGCCAGCAGCTCGATCAACAATGAGCAGTTCTTC.

J is TRBJ1-1 and V is TRBV5-1; D is uncertain. V lost 1 base to trimming and J lost 0 bases, with 13 bases between them. The CDR3 is 16 residues long. CDR1 is SGHRS, CDR2 YFSETQ, per germline. The CDR3 region has the DNA TGCGCCAGCAGCTTGTCCGGGCTGCTCATGAACACTGAAGCTTTCTTT. Protein sequence: CASSLSGLLMNTEAFF.

The chain couples TRBV14 to TRBJ2-7; D remains unclear. The CDR3 totals 18 residues. Deletions cut 4 bases from V and 4 bases from J, with 26 bases between. CDR1 is SGHDN, CDR2 FVKESK, per germline. The CDR3 bases are TGTGCCAGCAGCCTTCGTCCTCATAACCCCCTATTCCCATACGAGCAGTACTTC. Its translation is CASSLRPHNPLFPYEQYF.

This chain uses TRBV7-8 with TRBJ1-4, with 9 bases matching TRBD1. The V segment lost 1 base and the J segment 7 bases; nucleotides outside the gene matches: 4. Per germline, CDR1 SGHVS and CDR2 FQNEAQ. This CDR3 contains 15 residues. The CDR3 bases are TGTGCCAGCAGCTTAGTTCTGACAGGGGGTGAAAAACTGTTTTTT. Protein product: CASSLVLTGGEKLFF.

The chain is built from TRBV6-6 and TRBJ2-5; 9 bases agree with TRBD2. V shed 2 bases and J 5 bases; nucleotides not matched to a gene: 6. The CDR3 is made up of 15 amino acids. Germline CDR1 and CDR2: MNHNY and SVGAGI (reference sequence). Here the CDR3 DNA reads TGTGCCAGCAGTTACCGCCGCGGGAGGGGGGAGACCCAGTACTTC. It codes for CASSYRRGRGETQYF.